This entry is about one T cell receptor (beta chain). This record belongs to a study of blood T cell repertoires in COVID-19. Study at large: The analysed material was cDNA or gDNA that came from T cells, B-cell-depleted T cells, or PBMCs.

In the authors' methods: How many nucleated cells were present was estimated from reference gene primer amplification. Sequencing used immunoSEQ multiplex PCR; TCRdb keeps in-frame clones, though not all of them. V and J calls and clone size come straight from that table; D and trimming were deduced from the DNA. Altogether approximately 230,000 clones are present, 85% to 90% being singletons, with the ten largest covering more than 1.5%. Losses at the gene ends were 4 bases for V and 5 bases for J; bases not matched to a gene: 7. This CDR3 is built from 14 residues. Germline V gene lookup returns CDR1 LGHDT and CDR2 YNNKEL (reference sequence). Which cohort a participant joined came from the clinical history participants gave.

This TCR came from a man aged 35 to 55 who had recovered from COVID-19. The chain employs TRBV3-1 (or the pseudogene TRBV3-2) and TRBJ2-5; TRBD2 matches at 7 bases. Sequencing was done on a sample of PBMCs or T cells enriched from blood (not recorded which). CDR3 coding DNA: TGTGCCAGCAGCCCCGGACTAGGAGAGGAGACCCAGTACTTC. It yields the protein CASSPGLGEETQYF.